A single sample gave rise to the 29 T cell receptor beta chains below, sequenced in a study of blood T cell repertoires in COVID-19. Libraries were prepared by immunoSEQ multiplex PCR; TCRdb keeps only in-frame clonotypes and omits some of them. The data hold 150,000 to 200,000 clones, with around 82% observed a single time. The material sequenced was PBMCs or T cells enriched from blood (not recorded which). These receptors were taken from a woman between 50 and 59 years old with acute COVID-19.

The rearrangement links TRBV2 to TRBJ1-5; D is possibly TRBD1 (5 bases). This CDR3 has 16 amino acids. The V and J ends lost 3 bases and 1 base respectively, with 13 bases between them. The germline CDR1 and CDR2 sequences are SNHLY and FYNNEI. DNA for the CDR3: TGTGCCAGCAGTGAGGAGTGGGGGGGGAGCAATCAGCCCCAGCATTTT. This encodes CASSEEWGGSNQPQHF.

This chain uses TRBV7-2 with TRBJ1-5; possibly TRBD1 for D (5 bases). V was clipped by 5 bases and J by 6 bases, with 17 bases between them. CDR1 SGHTA and CDR2 FQGNSA come from the germline V gene. CDR3 length: 15 amino acids. The CDR3 DNA reads TGTGCCAGCAGCCGGACAAAGGGAGGACTTCAGCCCCAGCATTTT. Encoded protein: CASSRTKGGLQPQHF.

The chain couples TRBV18 to TRBJ1-5; D is perhaps TRBD1 (6 bases). The CDR3 extends over 16 amino acids. With 4 bases removed from V and 5 bases from J, the gap between germline ends came to 18 bases. The germline V gene encodes CDR1 KGHSH and CDR2 LQKENI. For the CDR3, the DNA is TGTGCCAGCTCACTGGTAGCGGGGAACAGGGATCAGCCCCAGCATTTT. It yields the protein CASSLVAGNRDQPQHF.

The chain couples TRBV12-3 or TRBV12-4 to TRBJ1-2; tentative D call: TRBD1 (6 bases). The CDR3 is made up of 13 amino acids. V lost 5 bases and J lost 0, with 7 bases in between. This CDR3 is CASSRTANYGYTF. DNA for the CDR3: TGTGCCAGCAGTCGGACAGCTAACTATGGCTACACCTTC.

The rearrangement uses TRBV3-1 (or the pseudogene TRBV3-2) and TRBJ2-5; D perhaps matches TRBD2 (5 bases). CDR1 LGHDT and CDR2 YNNKEL come from the germline V gene (reference sequence). Between the trimmed V and J ends, which lost 3 bases and 9 bases, there was a span of 14 bases. This CDR3 is built from 13 residues. The CDR3 DNA reads TGTGCCAGCAGCCAGTCCCTCGACGGGGCCCAGTACTTC. Its translation is CASSQSLDGAQYF.

V and J are TRBV6-6 and TRBJ2-2, with TRBD1 matching over 10 bases. Germline CDR1 reads MNHNY; CDR2 reads SVGAGI (reference sequence). J was trimmed by 6 bases and V by 4 bases; bases with no gene match: 8. The CDR3 consists of 16 residues. CDR3 region: CASSSLAGTGAGELFF. The CDR3 nucleotides read TGTGCCAGCAGTTCCCTCGCCGGGACAGGGGCCGGGGAGCTGTTTTTT.

The chain joins TRBV7-2 to TRBJ2-7, with 8 bases that match TRBD2. Trimming at V came to 5 bases and at J to 5 bases, leaving 17 bases not matched to a gene. Germline assignment: CDR1 SGHTA and CDR2 FQGNSA. The CDR3 spans 17 residues. In DNA form, the CDR3 reads TGTGCCAGCAGCCCAGTTGGACCTAGCGGGTCTCTGGACGAGCAGTACGTC. Amino acids: CASSPVGPSGSLDEQYV.

This clone has only one observation. V usage is TRBV27 and J usage is TRBJ1-2; a possible D gene is TRBD1 (5 bases). The germline V gene encodes CDR1 MNHEY and CDR2 SMNVEV (reference sequence). CDR3 size: 16 residues. Trimming left V 6 bases short and J 5 bases short, with 22 bases between. The DNA of the CDR3 is TGTGCCAGCAGCCAAGATCCTCTACCTGGGGCTTATGGCTACACCTTC. It translates to CASSQDPLPGAYGYTF.

J is TRBJ1-6 and V is TRBV7-8; D gene unclear. This CDR3 has 20 residues. V was trimmed by 0 bases and J by 0 bases, leaving 18 bases between them. CDR1 is SGHVS and CDR2 is FQNEAQ in the germline V gene. CDR3 in amino acids: CASSLARVAEGSSYNSPLHF. In DNA form, the CDR3 reads TGTGCCAGCAGCTTAGCGCGGGTTGCAGAGGGTAGCTCCTATAATTCACCCCTCCACTTT.

J is TRBJ1-6 and V is TRBV7-2; D possibly corresponds to TRBD1 (6 bases). This CDR3 has 15 residues. Trimming cost V 0 bases and J 8 bases, with 11 bases left between them. From germline, CDR1 is SGHTA and CDR2 FQGNSA. The CDR3 spells CASSLANRDDSPLHF. In nucleotides, the CDR3 is TGTGCCAGCAGCTTAGCCAACAGGGATGATTCACCCCTCCACTTT.

This chain joins TRBV6-4 and TRBJ1-5; D is possibly TRBD1 (6 bases). The CDR3 length is 13 residues. Germline V gene data show CDR1 as MRHNA and CDR2 as SNTAGT. V lost 6 bases and J 2 bases, leaving 8 bases between the germline ends. The CDR3 DNA is TGTGCCAGCAGCAAGGGGGGCAATCAGCCCCAGCATTTT. Translated, it gives CASSKGGNQPQHF.

This clone showed up just once. This chain joins TRBV5-1 and TRBJ2-3; maybe TRBD2 (6 bases). Trimming left V 3 bases short and J 0 bases short, with 14 bases between. The germline CDR1 and CDR2 sequences are SGHRS and YFSETQ. This CDR3 is built from 16 residues. Here the CDR3 DNA reads TGCGCCAGCAGCTCCGGGACTGTCGGTAGCACAGATACGCAGTATTTT. This sequence encodes CASSSGTVGSTDTQYF.

The V call is TRBV3-1 (or the pseudogene TRBV3-2), the J call TRBJ1-2, with D possibly being TRBD1 (6 bases). CDR3 length equals 14 residues. Germline lookup yields CDR1 LGHDT and CDR2 YNNKEL (reference sequence). Trimming took 6 bases from V and 8 from J, leaving 19 bases between them. CDR3 coding DNA: TGTGCCAGCAGATCTGAACAGGGCCTAGGGGGCTACACCTTC. As protein: CASRSEQGLGGYTF.

The chain uses TRBV3-1 (or the pseudogene TRBV3-2) and TRBJ1-1; 8 nucleotides align to TRBD1. The CDR3 contains 13 residues. Germline lookup yields CDR1 LGHDT and CDR2 YNNKEL (reference sequence). V lost 3 bases to trimming and J lost 7 bases; unmatched junction nucleotides: 4. The CDR3 here is CASSHGTGVEAFF. The CDR3 DNA reads TGTGCCAGCAGCCACGGGACAGGTGTTGAAGCTTTCTTT.

This chain connects TRBV11-2 to TRBJ1-1, with D perhaps TRBD1 (5 bases). Germline values: CDR1 SGHAT, CDR2 FQNNGV. This CDR3 region has 11 residues. V was pared by 4 bases and J by 8 bases, with 8 bases between. CDR3 sequence reads: CASSSAGEAFF. CDR3 DNA sequence: TGTGCCAGCAGCTCCGCAGGGGAAGCTTTCTTT.

V is TRBV2 and J is TRBJ1-2; 7 nucleotides agree with TRBD1. This CDR3 has 13 residues. The V gene end was trimmed by 10 bases and the J gene end by 3 bases; junction bases not matched to a gene: 8. CDR1 is SNHLY and CDR2 is FYNNEI in the germline V gene. For the CDR3, the DNA is TGTGCCATGACAGGGCAAGTGGACTATGGCTACACCTTC. It codes for CAMTGQVDYGYTF.

This chain's CDR3 is CASSFRDSQETQYF. For the CDR3, the DNA is TGTGCCAGCAGTTTCCGGGACAGCCAAGAGACCCAGTACTTC. The chain joins TRBV27 to TRBJ2-5; 7 bases match TRBD1. V trimming: 3 bases; J trimming: 1 base; junction bases outside the gene matches: 2. CDR1 is MNHEY, CDR2 SMNVEV, per germline (reference sequence). The CDR3 length is 14 residues.

This chain joins TRBV18 and TRBJ1-2; D uncertain. The CDR3 totals 14 residues. Germline CDR1 is KGHSH and CDR2 is LQKENI. V dropped 3 bases and J dropped 0 bases, with 8 bases sitting between them. The CDR3 loop is CASSPITTNYGYTF. CDR3 DNA sequence: TGTGCCAGCTCACCCATAACTACTAACTATGGCTACACCTTC.

In this sample, this clone turned up many times. The CDR3 loop is CASTRGTGEDEQYV. Written as DNA, the CDR3 is TGTGCCAGCACCCGTGGGACAGGGGAGGACGAGCAGTACGTC. The chain has TRBV6-5 and TRBJ2-7, with TRBD1 matching 10 bases. This CDR3 contains 14 residues. After removal of 7 bases from V and 5 bases from J, the junction contained 8 bases not matched to a gene. The germline V gene encodes CDR1 MNHEY and CDR2 SVGAGI.

V is TRBV24-1 and J is TRBJ2-2; tentatively, D is TRBD2 (6 bases). V was shortened by 9 bases and J by 3 bases, with 13 bases between the two germline ends. CDR1 is KGHDR, CDR2 SFDVKD, per germline. CDR3 size: 14 residues. The CDR3 here is CATGAGTYTGELFF. CDR3 coding DNA: TGTGCCACCGGGGCTGGGACTTACACCGGGGAGCTGTTTTTT.

The chain links TRBV18 to TRBJ1-5; D unclear. Trimming shortened V by 3 bases and J by 0 bases, and 9 bases separated the two germline ends. The CDR3 totals 15 residues. Looked up from germline, CDR1 is KGHSH and CDR2 is LQKENI. The CDR3 region has the DNA TGTGCCAGCTCACCGCAGAGGGATAGCAATCAGCCCCAGCATTTT. It specifies CASSPQRDSNQPQHF.

On this clone: A much bigger clone sits one base away, suggesting this may be a read error. V usage is TRBV28 and J usage is TRBJ1-5; 8 positions agree with TRBD1. The CDR3 length is 13 residues. Germline-derived CDR1 and CDR2 are MDHEN and SYDVKM. J gave up 2 bases and V 6 bases, and 0 bases lay outside the gene matches. The CDR3, as DNA: TGTGCCAGCAGACAGGGGGGCAATCAGCCCCAGCATTTT. This sequence encodes CASRQGGNQPQHF.

The V and J genes are TRBV7-2 and TRBJ2-4; D is unresolved. This CDR3 is built from 15 residues. The germline V and J ends were trimmed by 4 bases and 1 base, with 11 bases remaining between them. CDR1 SGHTA and CDR2 FQGNSA come from the germline V gene. The DNA of the CDR3 is TGTGCCAGCAGCTCCCCCGCCGAGGCCAAAAACATTCAGTACTTC. It encodes CASSSPAEAKNIQYF.

This clone appeared a few times. V and J are TRBV19 and TRBJ1-1; D gene unclear. The V and J ends lost 7 bases and 1 base respectively, with 7 bases between them. Germline CDR1 reads LNHDA; CDR2 reads SQIVND (reference sequence). The CDR3 sequence is 12 residues long. CDR3 in amino acids: CASTRENTEAFF. The CDR3 DNA reads as TGTGCCAGTACGAGGGAGAACACTGAAGCTTTCTTT.

The chain joins TRBV6-5 to TRBJ2-1; TRBD1 aligns across 9 bases. The germline V gene encodes CDR1 MNHEY and CDR2 SVGAGI. The CDR3 runs 15 residues. The V gene end was trimmed by 6 bases and the J gene end by 8 bases; junction bases not matched to a gene: 11. The CDR3 here is CASSIGQGSLYEQFF. The CDR3 nucleotides read TGTGCCAGCAGCATAGGACAGGGGAGTCTCTATGAGCAGTTCTTC.

V is TRBV5-1 and J is TRBJ2-3, with D possibly matching TRBD2 (7 bases). The germline CDR1 and CDR2 sequences are SGHRS and YFSETQ. The V gene lost 4 bases and the J gene lost 14 bases, with 38 bases spanning the gap. The CDR3 contains 19 residues. CDR3 sequence reads: CASSPSRLGGGPERGIMYF. In DNA form, the CDR3 reads TGCGCCAGCAGCCCTTCTCGCCTCGGCGGGGGCCCAGAGAGGGGTATAATGTATTTT.

V usage is TRBV5-1 and J usage is TRBJ1-2; D is undetermined. Deletions cut 4 bases from V and 1 base from J, with 8 bases between. Germline assignment: CDR1 SGHRS and CDR2 YFSETQ. The CDR3 consists of 13 residues. The CDR3 loop reads CASSPMSNYGYTF. CDR3 DNA sequence: TGCGCCAGCAGCCCAATGAGTAACTATGGCTACACCTTC.

This chain uses TRBV5-1 with TRBJ1-3, with TRBD1 matching over 7 bases. The CDR3 totals 16 residues. The germline gives CDR1 SGHRS, CDR2 YFSETQ. Germline trimming cut 0 bases from V and 0 bases from J; bases unmatched to any gene: 3. CDR3 sequence: CASSLGTGLSGNTIYF. In DNA, the CDR3 is TGCGCCAGCAGCTTGGGGACAGGCCTCTCTGGAAACACCATATATTTT.

This clone turned up a few times. Here the CDR3 DNA reads TGTGCCAGCAGTGAGCGGGGGGACAGCTATGGCTACACCTTC. This encodes CASSERGDSYGYTF. The chain employs TRBV2 and TRBJ1-2; 7 nucleotides agree with TRBD1. V dropped 3 bases and J dropped 4; count of bases not matched to a gene: 5. CDR1 is SNHLY and CDR2 is FYNNEI in the germline V gene. The CDR3 sequence is 14 residues long.